This is a list of T cell receptor beta chains from one sample in a study of T cell responses to AZD1222 COVID-19 vaccine. Profiled with immunoSEQ multiplex PCR; TCRdb holds only in-frame clones, not every one. In the table there are about 110,000 clones, approximately 88% of which are singletons. The sequencing used peripheral blood, collected 28 days after the second AZD1222 dose. The receptors come from an adult who received the AZD1222 COVID-19 vaccine. Both conserved end residues are part of each CDR3. Fields, in order: V gene, J gene, clone size, D gene, CDR3 DNA, CDR3 protein. D genes are given only for firm matches. Clone size is shown for a subset of rows, as once, few, many or a class of expanded clone.

TRBV6-4	TRBJ1-6	few	-	TGTGCCAGCAGTGAAATAAGCTCCTATAATTCACCCCTCCACTTT	CASSEISSYNSPLHF
TRBV5-4	TRBJ2-7	-	TRBD2	TGTGCCAGCAGCCCGTGGGGGGGAATAGGTCACGAGCAGTACTTC	CASSPWGGIGHEQYF
TRBV7-2	TRBJ1-1	-	TRBD1	TGTGCCAGCAGGGCAGGGGGGGGGACTTTCTTT	CASRAGGGTFF
TRBV6-5	TRBJ1-2	-	-	TGTGCCAGCAGTTCGTCAGGGGCTCGTGGCTACACCTTC	CASSSSGARGYTF
TRBV2	TRBJ1-4	-	TRBD1	TGTGCCAGCAGTACTGCCGGGACAGCGAATGAAAAACTGTTTTTT	CASSTAGTANEKLFF
TRBV4-3	TRBJ1-1	-	TRBD1	TGCGCCAGCAGCCAAGCTGGACAGGGAGGTACTGAAGCTTTCTTT	CASSQAGQGGTEAFF
TRBV4-2	TRBJ2-3	few	-	TGTGCCAGCAGCCAAGATCGCGTGGATACGCAGTATTTT	CASSQDRVDTQYF
TRBV5-1	TRBJ1-1	-	-	TGCGCCAGCAGCGGCGGGGGGAACACTGAAGCTTTCTTT	CASSGGGNTEAFF
TRBV18	TRBJ1-2	-	-	TGTGCCAGCTCACCAGGGCCGAACTATGGCTACACCTTC	CASSPGPNYGYTF
TRBV7-8	TRBJ1-4	-	-	TGTGCCAGCAGCTTAGGGACTAGTGAAAAACTGTTTTTT	CASSLGTSEKLFF
TRBV10-2	TRBJ1-3	few	TRBD1	TGCGCCAGCAGGATCGGGACAGTAGCTGGAAACACCATATATTTT	CASRIGTVAGNTIYF
TRBV6-2/TRBV6-3	TRBJ2-7	-	TRBD2	TGTGCCAGCAGTTACTCAAGACTAGCGGGGTGGTGGGGCTCCTACGAGCAGTACTTC	CASSYSRLAGWWGSYEQYF
TRBV18	TRBJ2-7	-	-	TGTGCCAGCTCCCCGAGGGAGGTCTACGAGCAGTACTTC	CASSPREVYEQYF
TRBV7-8	TRBJ2-5	-	TRBD1	TGTGCCAGCAGGCGATGGGCGGACAGGGAAGAGACCCAGTACTTC	CASRRWADREETQYF
TRBV28	TRBJ1-6	once	-	TGTGCCAGCAGTTCGGCGGGCGGGTCCTATAATTCACCCCTCCACTTT	CASSSAGGSYNSPLHF
TRBV6-5	TRBJ2-7	-	-	TGTGCCAGCAGCCGCCCAGGCCTGAGCTCCTACGAGCAGTACTTC	CASSRPGLSSYEQYF
TRBV9	TRBJ1-1	-	-	TGTGCCAGCAGCCCCGGTACAGGGATCTCTGAAGCTTTCTTT	CASSPGTGISEAFF
TRBV5-4	TRBJ2-7	-	-	TGTGCCAGCAGCTTGTCCGGCACCTCCTACGAGCAGTACTTC	CASSLSGTSYEQYF
TRBV6-6	TRBJ2-7	-	TRBD2	TGTGCCAGCAGTCGAACCCCTAGCGGGGGACACTACGAGCAGTACTTC	CASSRTPSGGHYEQYF
TRBV5-4	TRBJ1-2	-	-	TGTGCCAGCAGCTGGGGCGGGACGGAATATGGCTACACCTTC	CASSWGGTEYGYTF
TRBV6-1	TRBJ2-3	-	TRBD2	TGTGCCAGCAGTGAAGACGGGAGGTGGGGCCCAGATACGCAGTATTTT	CASSEDGRWGPDTQYF
TRBV6-4	TRBJ1-2	-	-	TGTGCCAGCAGTGACGGCGGGTATGGCTACACCTTC	CASSDGGYGYTF
TRBV3-1/TRBV3-2	TRBJ1-1	-	-	TGTGCCAGCAGCCAACCCGTTGGGACTGAAGCTTTCTTT	CASSQPVGTEAFF
TRBV7-9	TRBJ1-2	-	-	TGTGCCAGCAGCTTAGAGGCGAGTCGGGGCCCCTATGGCTACACCTTC	CASSLEASRGPYGYTF
TRBV19	TRBJ1-2	-	TRBD1	TGTGCCAGTAGTATCCTCAGGGGGCGTTTTTCTTATGGCTACACCTTC	CASSILRGRFSYGYTF
TRBV18	TRBJ2-5	-	-	TGTGCCAGCTCACCACCGAGGCAGGGACAAGAGACCCAGTACTTC	CASSPPRQGQETQYF
TRBV13	TRBJ1-5	-	-	TGTGCCAGCAGCTTAGGCAACCAAAGGGCCAATCAGCCCCAGCATTTT	CASSLGNQRANQPQHF
TRBV5-6	TRBJ1-5	-	TRBD1	TGTGCCAGCAGCGCCTCCGGGACAGGGGACAATCAGCCCCAGCATTTT	CASSASGTGDNQPQHF
TRBV2	TRBJ1-6	few	-	TGTGCCAGCAGTGATTCCCCAGACTCACCCCTCCACTTT	CASSDSPDSPLHF
TRBV27	TRBJ2-7	once	-	TGTGCCAGCAGACCGCTTCGAGGGGACTCCTACGAGCAGTACTTC	CASRPLRGDSYEQYF
TRBV11-2	TRBJ2-5	-	-	TGTGCCAGCAGCTTATCTCCCGGGACCCAGTACTTC	CASSLSPGTQYF
TRBV19	TRBJ1-6	-	-	TGTGCCAGTAGTGAGACAGCTAATTCACCCCTCCACTTT	CASSETANSPLHF
TRBV2	TRBJ2-6	-	TRBD1	TGTGCCAGCAGTGAAAGGGGGACAGGGTCAGGGGCCAACGTCCTGACTTTC	CASSERGTGSGANVLTF
TRBV6-2/TRBV6-3	TRBJ1-5	few	-	TGTGCCAGCAGCCCCCGAGCCAGGGGCGATCAGCCCCAGCATTTT	CASSPRARGDQPQHF
TRBV10-3	TRBJ1-1	-	TRBD1	TGTGCCATCAGCAAAGTCCCGGGACAGGGGACCAACACTGAAGCTTTCTTT	CAISKVPGQGTNTEAFF
TRBV27	TRBJ1-2	-	-	TGTGCCAGCAGTTCCGGGACCCCTCGGGGCTACACCTTC	CASSSGTPRGYTF
TRBV5-1	TRBJ2-1	-	TRBD2	TGCGCCAGCAGTAGGGAGGGAACCTACAATGAGCAGTTCTTC	CASSREGTYNEQFF
TRBV19	TRBJ1-4	once	TRBD1	TGTGCCAGTAGTTCGACAGGGGGCAGGAGTGAAAAACTGTTTTTT	CASSSTGGRSEKLFF
TRBV9	TRBJ2-2	once	TRBD2	TGTGCCAGCAGCGAGGGGACTAGCGGGGCCGGGGAGCTGTTTTTT	CASSEGTSGAGELFF